The entry that follows covers one T cell receptor (beta chain) sequence. These data come from a study of regulatory T cells in long-lasting Graves disease. The wider study: Treatment with antithyroid drugs for over 5 years, together with positive TSH receptor antibodies, meant persistent Graves' disease.

Time point defined: persistent/refractory GD, antithyroid drugs over 5 years with positive TRAb. There was RNA extracted from PBMCs, and the TCR library was made from it. It was American Thyroid Association guidelines that determined Graves' disease diagnosis. In building TCR beta libraries, iRepertoire HTBI primers were used together with Arm-PCR of CDR3 regions. A single record per CDR3 protein comes from TCRdb applying MiXCR to the multiplex PCR reads. The data contain 300,000 to 500,000 distinct CDR3 sequences, less than 25% of them singletons. Trimming pared 6 bases from V and 3 bases from J, leaving 17 bases between. Germline V lookup: CDR1 SQVTM, CDR2 ANQGSEA. This CDR3 region has 14 residues.

This specimen consisted of peripheral blood mononuclear cells (PBMCs), obtained when the disease was refractory, from a patient treated with antithyroid drugs. This sequence originates from a female donor with Graves disease. The genes are TRBV29-1 and TRBJ1-1; tentative D call: TRBD1 (5 bases). This CDR3 reads CSVRRGGEDTEAFF. DNA of the CDR3: TGCAGCGTCAGGCGGGGGGGGGAGGACACTGAAGCTTTCTTT.